The source of this T cell receptor (beta chain) is a study of identical twins. It was template switching that added a universal primer site, and there were unique molecular identifiers on the cDNA. TCRdb re-called the 5' RACE reads with MiXCR, one entry per CDR3 protein. Among around 550,000 distinct CDR3 sequences listed, approximately 16% were seen once. Per the germline V gene, CDR1 is MNHNS and CDR2 is SASEGT. There are 11 residues in the CDR3. The V gene lost 3 bases and the J gene lost 7 bases, with 7 bases spanning the gap. With respect to this clonotype: The conserved final phenylalanine or tryptophan is absent from the CDR3, which likely points to a read error.

These data are also associated with another study on yellow fever vaccine responses in identical twins. That investigation notes: After vaccination, twins' T cell response reportedly seemed partly convergent, partly personalized.

The TCR sequence derives from a woman aged 18-29 years in good health. Material for sequencing was CD4+ T cells sorted from blood. The chain uses TRBV6-1 and TRBJ2-7; maybe TRBD2 (5 bases). CDR3: CASSDTGEQYA. CDR3 DNA: TGTGCCAGCAGTGACACGGGAGAGCAGTACGCC.